These T cell receptor beta chains were read from a single sample in a study of blood T cell repertoires in COVID-19. Sequencing was performed with immunoSEQ multiplex PCR; in TCRdb, only in-frame clones are kept and a portion is missing. Of roughly 200,000 clones in the sample, about 85% are singletons; the top ten hold just over 2.5%. Sequencing was carried out using PBMCs or T cells enriched from blood (not recorded which). Receptors originate from a woman in her twenties or thirties who had recovered from COVID-19. Each CDR3 is given with its conserved first and last residue. D genes are given only for firm matches. A clone size is listed for some rows: how often the clone was seen (once, few, many), or a class if it is expanded.

v_gene	abundance	j_gene	d_gene	len	CDR3aa	CDR3nt
TRBV10-3	.	TRBJ1-1	TRBD1	15	CAISERTGMNTEAFF	TGTGCCATCAGTGAAAGGACAGGAATGAACACTGAAGCTTTCTTT
TRBV6-5	.	TRBJ1-1	.	14	CASTGQIRDTEAFF	TGTGCCAGCACCGGACAGATCCGGGACACTGAAGCTTTCTTT
TRBV20-1	.	TRBJ1-6	.	14	CSASLVVENSPLHF	TGCAGTGCTAGTTTGGTAGTCGAGAATTCACCCCTCCACTTT
TRBV19	once	TRBJ2-2	TRBD1	14	CASNDRGNTGELFF	TGTGCCAGTAACGACAGGGGGAACACCGGGGAGCTGTTTTTT
TRBV28	.	TRBJ2-2	TRBD1	17	CASSLSWGQGHTGELFF	TGTGCCAGCAGTTTATCTTGGGGACAGGGGCACACCGGGGAGCTGTTTTTT
TRBV29-1	.	TRBJ1-5	.	13	CSVPGDSNQPQHF	TGCAGCGTTCCCGGGGATAGCAATCAGCCCCAGCATTTT
TRBV7-3	.	TRBJ2-7	TRBD1	15	CASSLKQTGPDEQYF	TGTGCCAGCAGCTTGAAGCAGACAGGGCCGGACGAGCAGTACTTC
TRBV6-5	.	TRBJ1-5	.	15	CASRQEDYSNQPQHF	TGTGCCAGCAGGCAGGAGGACTATAGCAATCAGCCCCAGCATTTT
TRBV19	.	TRBJ2-5	.	13	CASSIDSQETQYF	TGTGCCAGTAGTATAGACAGCCAAGAGACCCAGTACTTC
TRBV11-3	.	TRBJ2-5	.	14	CASSPPGYFETQYF	TGTGCCAGCAGCCCCCCAGGGTATTTCGAGACCCAGTACTTC
TRBV9	.	TRBJ2-2	TRBD1	15	CASSERTGGTGELFF	TGTGCCAGCAGCGAACGGACAGGGGGCACCGGGGAGCTGTTTTTT
TRBV5-8	.	TRBJ2-1	.	12	CASSSSSNEQFF	TGTGCCAGCAGCTCCTCGTCCAATGAGCAGTTCTTC
TRBV3-1/TRBV3-2	.	TRBJ1-5	.	18	CASSQGGRGLHSNQPQHF	TGTGCCAGCAGCCAAGGTGGCAGGGGTCTGCATAGCAATCAGCCCCAGCATTTT